This TCR beta chain was identified during a study of PD-L1 blockade in urothelial cancer listed by TCRdb under 2017. Broadly, across the study: Therapy was started at some point between 2014 and 2016 for all patients, and atezolizumab 1,200 mg was administered intravenously every 3 weeks. In the same patients, pretreatment tumors underwent whole exome sequencing and RNA sequencing in addition to TCR sequencing. Nine patients achieved durable clinical benefit and approximately 20 did not. Blood samples gave median yields of approximately 130,000 T cells and over 80,000 unique TCRs, along with a median clonality of 0.080. An exploratory multi-omic analysis was conducted of the somatic, immune and clinical correlates of response to PD-L1 blockade with atezolizumab in urothelial cancer. Pretreatment blood TCR-seq was available for fewer than 30 patients, at least one posttreatment blood collection was obtained for 24 patients, and tumor TCR-seq was available for 24 patients. Patients had an ECOG performance status of 0 or 1 and had received between 0 and 3 prior chemotherapy regimens. TCR sequencing covered pretreatment tumor samples and matched, serially collected peripheral blood taken before and after atezolizumab treatment. About 90% of the roughly 30 patients were males with bladder-origin urothelial cancer, and about 60% of the roughly 30 reported a prior smoking history. Blood samples were analyzed at 3 weeks after treatment start (second dose) and at 6 weeks after treatment start. Durable clinical benefit was defined as a progression-free survival longer than 6 months, and TCR features were additionally tested against progression-free survival and overall survival.

Overall results and qualifications from the work: Because the sample size was small (n ≈ 29) and many exploratory analyses were performed, the results are intended to be hypothesis-generating. Among patients with durable benefit, tumor-associated TCR clones showed greater expansion in peripheral blood 3 weeks after treatment started (n = 22, p = 0.022). A pretreatment peripheral blood TCR clonality below the median was linked to improved progression-free and overall survival.

Synthetic TCR analog templates were spiked into each PCR so that absolute template abundance could be estimated from read counts. Using the immunoSEQ assay, TCRbeta CDR3 regions were amplified from genomic DNA with bias-controlled V and J gene primers. Rearranged TCRbeta segments were sequenced at approximately 20X coverage. In the original analysis: Sequencing errors were corrected by clustering, and CDR3s were annotated against IMGT so that V, D and J genes could be assigned. Downstream analyses used only productive TCRbeta rearrangements, leaving out any out-of-frame or stop-codon sequences. To compute clonality, Shannon entropy was normalized by the log of the number of unique productive sequences and then subtracted from one. Fisher's exact test with Benjamini-Hochberg correction, at a threshold of adjusted p below 0.01, was used to find clones that differed between time points or between blood and tumor. Here the immuneACCESS table is served through TCRdb, limited to in-frame sequences with V and J called. Missing clones are a known gap in these copies; in checked studies unresolved V genes cover under half, and the rest lacks a known reason. That table is the source of V, J and clone size, and D and trimming were worked out from the DNA. This sample is represented by roughly 77,000 clones; roughly 84% of them were singletons. Approximately 10% of the sample rests with the top ten.

What this sample's time point label stands for: pretreatment peripheral blood. The cohort comprised 29 patients with locally advanced or metastatic urothelial carcinoma treated at Memorial Sloan Kettering on a trial protocol. Peripheral blood mononuclear cells were collected pretreatment and during treatment, at between 1 and 8 total time points per patient. The Qiagen DNeasy Blood extraction kit was used to purify genomic DNA from total PBMCs and tumor samples. PBMCs were collected pretreatment and during treatment, and were isolated and stored as previously described. A word on this clone: This clone's antigen is unknown. Base qualities are not at hand, and no much larger clone is one base apart.

The sequence was collected from a woman in her 70s with urothelial cancer. Sample: PBMCs, taken around atezolizumab (anti-PD-L1) treatment.

The DNA reads as follows: TGTGCCAGTGGAGGGTCGGGTTATGAAAAACTGTTTTTT. This is translated as CASGGSGYEKLFF. This receptor chain uses TRBV2 and TRBJ1-4; the D gene remains uncertain. The CDR3 numbers 13 residues from cysteine through phenylalanine. The only DNA kept is the CDR3, 39 bases in frame from the first base. Trimming takes 9 bases from V and 6 bases from J, and the germline ends sit 14 bases apart. From a lookup of the germline V gene, CDR1 and CDR2 are SNHLY and FYNNEI. The reference TRBV2 and TRBJ1-4 proteins fill in what lies around the CDR3, so the full variable domain reads EPEVTQTPSHQVTQMGQEVILRCVPISNHLYFYWYRQILGQKVEFLVSFYNNEISEKSEIFDDQFSVERPDGSNFTLKIRSTKLEDSAMYFCASGGSGYEKLFFGSGTQLSVL.